This entry describes one T cell receptor beta chain. Antigen unknown. This specimen comes from a study of cytomegalovirus exposure and HLA in healthy donors. Background on the study: Of the donors genotyped, about 410 in all, about 80% fell in the Caucasian-associated ancestry cluster. Findings and limits, study-wide: Associated with cytomegalovirus, according to the listing, were about 160 TCR beta chains. Presence/absence analyses took donor sequencing depth as roughly uniform.

Use of 60 Vbeta and 13 Jbeta primers characterized the PCR. Per the study methods: About 80 million unique TCR beta chains, about 11 million of them shared, were counted by a later analysis. Repertoires were generated with immunoSEQ multiplex PCR, while TCRdb's copy carries only in-frame clones and drops some. That table furnishes V, J and clone size, whereas the DNA furnished D and trimming. Among around 200,000 clones listed, 82% were seen once. The specimen was PBMCs. The source is a woman between 18 and 29 years old in good health and CMV-seronegative.

The CDR3 coding sequence is TGCAGCGGCGCACCGGGCGGGGTTCGCACTGAAGCTTTCTTT. Protein: CSGAPGGVRTEAFF. This chain connects TRBV29-1 to TRBJ1-1; no definite D call. V lost 7 bases to trimming and J lost 4 bases, with 19 bases between them. Germline CDR1 and CDR2: SQVTM and ANQGSEA. This CDR3 spans 14 amino acids.